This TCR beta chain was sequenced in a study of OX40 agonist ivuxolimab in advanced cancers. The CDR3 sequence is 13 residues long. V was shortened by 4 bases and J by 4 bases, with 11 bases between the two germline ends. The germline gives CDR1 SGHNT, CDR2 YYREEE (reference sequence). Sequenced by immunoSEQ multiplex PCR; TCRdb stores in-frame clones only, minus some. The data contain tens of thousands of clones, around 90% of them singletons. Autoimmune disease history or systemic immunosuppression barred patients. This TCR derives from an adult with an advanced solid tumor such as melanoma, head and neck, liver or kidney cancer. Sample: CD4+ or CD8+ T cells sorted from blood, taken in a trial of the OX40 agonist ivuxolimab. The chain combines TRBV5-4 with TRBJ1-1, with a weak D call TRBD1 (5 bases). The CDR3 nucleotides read TGTGCCAGCAGCGCGGCAGGGTTCACTGAAGCTTTCTTT. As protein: CASSAAGFTEAFF.